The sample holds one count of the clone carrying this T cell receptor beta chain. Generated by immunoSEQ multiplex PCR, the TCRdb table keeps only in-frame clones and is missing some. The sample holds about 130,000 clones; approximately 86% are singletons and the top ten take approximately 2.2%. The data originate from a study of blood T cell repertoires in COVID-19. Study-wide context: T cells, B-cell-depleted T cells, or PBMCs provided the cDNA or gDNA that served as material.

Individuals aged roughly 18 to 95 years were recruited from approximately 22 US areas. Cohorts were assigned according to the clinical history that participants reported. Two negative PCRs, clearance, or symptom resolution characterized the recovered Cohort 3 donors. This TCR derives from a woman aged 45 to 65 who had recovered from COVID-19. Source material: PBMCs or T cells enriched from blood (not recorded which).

DNA of the CDR3: TGTGCCAGTAGTATACAGGGGGCTAACTATGGCTACACCTTC. Encoded protein: CASSIQGANYGYTF. This rearrangement joins TRBV19 to TRBJ1-2, with 7 bases matching TRBD1. Trimming took 2 bases from V and 0 from J; bases not matched to a gene: 0. The germline V gene encodes CDR1 LNHDA and CDR2 SQIVND (reference sequence). The CDR3 totals 14 residues.